The source of this TCR beta chain is a study of blood T cells in healthy people across ages. Primed by a sample-barcoded 5' primer and a J-beta primer mix, a second PCR proceeded for about 6 to 12 cycles. TCRdb redid the calling of the 5' RACE reads with MiXCR, one entry per CDR3 protein. In the table there are some 930,000 distinct CDR3 sequences, roughly 28% of which are singletons. V dropped 1 base and J dropped 5 bases, with 11 bases sitting between them. The CDR3 covers 14 residues. Germline CDR1 and CDR2: MDHEN and SYDVKM. Ten or more counts support this clonotype. Its antigen is unknown. Whole-study findings and limits: For the donors, CMV status was unknown and possibly confounded expanded clonotype changes.

These data are also associated with another study on T cells of mothers and their children. From that paper: Thymic selection molds TCR recombination output in much the same way for related pairs as for unrelated pairs.

This clonotype was sampled from a woman aged 40-49 years in good health. The rearrangement uses TRBV28 and TRBJ2-5; D is possibly TRBD2 (5 bases). The sequencing input was blood. CDR3 coding DNA: TGTGCCAGCAGTTTATACGGGATCCGGGAGACCCAGTACTTC. Its protein product is CASSLYGIRETQYF.